This T cell receptor (beta chain) was recorded in a study of metastatic and nonmetastatic thyroid tumors. Findings and caveats of the study: Malignant tumors reportedly showed significantly higher TCR beta diversity than benign nodules in both blood and tumor.

With MiXCR, TCRdb reprocessed the PCR reads. Of tens of thousands of clones listed, 28% were seen once; the top ten hold 9.5% to 13%. The entire patient cohort was treatment-naive prior to thyroid surgery. The V gene lost 8 bases and the J gene lost 3 bases, with 20 bases spanning the gap. Germline V gene lookup returns CDR1 MNHEY and CDR2 SMNVEV (reference sequence). This CDR3 has 15 residues. This clone was observed a handful of times. What it recognizes is unknown. The clonotype comes from a male donor with papillary thyroid cancer or a benign thyroid nodule (not recorded which). Some clones in this sample may be carry-over from other donors' samples. The sequencing sample was made of blood. This rearrangement joins TRBV27 to TRBJ2-7, with TRBD2 as a possible D gene (6 bases). This CDR3 is CASRQPGLGLYEQYF. CDR3 nucleotide sequence: TGTGCCAGCCGACAACCGGGACTTGGACTCTACGAGCAGTACTTC.